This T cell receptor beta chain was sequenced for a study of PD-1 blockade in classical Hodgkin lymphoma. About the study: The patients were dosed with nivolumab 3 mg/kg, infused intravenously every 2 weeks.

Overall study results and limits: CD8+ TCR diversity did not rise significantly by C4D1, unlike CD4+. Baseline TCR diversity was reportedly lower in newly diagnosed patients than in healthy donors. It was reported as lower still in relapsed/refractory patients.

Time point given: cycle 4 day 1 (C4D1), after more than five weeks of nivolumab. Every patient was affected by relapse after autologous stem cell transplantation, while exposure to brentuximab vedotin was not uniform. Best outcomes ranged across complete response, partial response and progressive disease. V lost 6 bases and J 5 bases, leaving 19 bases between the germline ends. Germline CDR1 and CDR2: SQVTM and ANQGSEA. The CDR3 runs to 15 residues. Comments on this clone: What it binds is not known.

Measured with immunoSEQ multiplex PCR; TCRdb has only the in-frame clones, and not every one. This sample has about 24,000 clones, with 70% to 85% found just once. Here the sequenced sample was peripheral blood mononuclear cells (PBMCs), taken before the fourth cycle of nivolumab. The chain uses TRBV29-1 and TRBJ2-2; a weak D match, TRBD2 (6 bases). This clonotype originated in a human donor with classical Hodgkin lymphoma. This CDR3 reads CSVRSGSGGTGELFF. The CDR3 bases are TGCAGCGTCCGATCGGGGTCCGGGGGAACCGGGGAGCTGTTTTTT.